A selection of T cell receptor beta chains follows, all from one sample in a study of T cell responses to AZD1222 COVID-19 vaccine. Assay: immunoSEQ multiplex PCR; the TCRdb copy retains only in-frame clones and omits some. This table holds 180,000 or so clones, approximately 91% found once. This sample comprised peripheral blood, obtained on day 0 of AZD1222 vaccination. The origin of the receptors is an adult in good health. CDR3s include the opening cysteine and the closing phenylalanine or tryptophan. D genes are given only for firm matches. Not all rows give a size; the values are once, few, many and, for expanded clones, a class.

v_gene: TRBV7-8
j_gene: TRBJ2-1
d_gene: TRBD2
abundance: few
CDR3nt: TGTGCCAGCAGCCATCGACTAGCGGGAGAGGAAGGGCAGTTCTTC
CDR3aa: CASSHRLAGEEGQFF

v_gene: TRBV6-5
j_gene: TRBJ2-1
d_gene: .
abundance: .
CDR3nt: TGTGCCAGCAGTTACTCTGGGAGCTCCTACAATGAGCAGTTCTTC
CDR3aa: CASSYSGSSYNEQFF

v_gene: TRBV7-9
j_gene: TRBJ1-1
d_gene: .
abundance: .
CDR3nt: TGTGCCAGCAGCTCTTGGACGGAAAGAACTGAAGCTTTCTTT
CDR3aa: CASSSWTERTEAFF

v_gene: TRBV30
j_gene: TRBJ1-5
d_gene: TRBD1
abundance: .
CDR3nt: TGTGCCTGTATGACAGGGGGCTTAGGCTGGAATCAGCCCCAGCATTTT
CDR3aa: CACMTGGLGWNQPQHF

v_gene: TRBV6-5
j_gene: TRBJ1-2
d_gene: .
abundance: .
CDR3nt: TGTGCCAGCAGTTACGGTTTGGGGCGCTATGGCTACACCTTC
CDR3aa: CASSYGLGRYGYTF

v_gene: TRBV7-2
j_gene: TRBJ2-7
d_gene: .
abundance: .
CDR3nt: TGTGCCAGCAGCCCCACGGGGCAGGGAACCTACGAGCAGTACTTC
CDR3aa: CASSPTGQGTYEQYF

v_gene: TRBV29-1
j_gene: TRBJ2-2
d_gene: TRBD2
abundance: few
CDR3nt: TGCAGCGTTGCTGGACTAGGCCCGAACACCGGGGAGCTGTTTTTT
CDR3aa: CSVAGLGPNTGELFF

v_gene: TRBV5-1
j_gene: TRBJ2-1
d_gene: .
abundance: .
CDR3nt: TGCGCCAGCAGCGCGGGAACAGGGGCTTGGGCCCAGTTCTTC
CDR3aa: CASSAGTGAWAQFF

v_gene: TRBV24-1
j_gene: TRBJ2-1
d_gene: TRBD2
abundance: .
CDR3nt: TGTGCCACCAGTGAGACGGGAGGAAGAAATGAGCAGTTCTTC
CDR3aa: CATSETGGRNEQFF

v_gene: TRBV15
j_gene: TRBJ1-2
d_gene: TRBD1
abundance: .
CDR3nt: TGTGCCGCCAGCAGAGATATTATTGGTGGAGGACAGGGAGGCTACACCTTC
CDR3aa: CAASRDIIGGGQGGYTF

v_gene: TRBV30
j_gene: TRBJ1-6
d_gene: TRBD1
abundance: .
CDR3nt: TGTGCCGGACGGACAGGGGTGGGTTCACCCCTCCACTTT
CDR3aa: CAGRTGVGSPLHF

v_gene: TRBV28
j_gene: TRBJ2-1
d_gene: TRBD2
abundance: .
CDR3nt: TGTGCCAGCACGAGTAGCGGGACCCCTAGCTCCTACAATGAGCAGTTCTTC
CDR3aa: CASTSSGTPSSYNEQFF

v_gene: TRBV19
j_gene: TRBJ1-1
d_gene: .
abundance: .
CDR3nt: TGTGCCAGTAGTATGGTCCGAGGCACTGAAGCTTTCTTT
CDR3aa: CASSMVRGTEAFF

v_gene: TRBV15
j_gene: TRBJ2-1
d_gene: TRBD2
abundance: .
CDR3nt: TGTGCCACCAGCAAGGGACTAGCGGGATCAATAGGCGACAATGAGCAGTTCTTC
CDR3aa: CATSKGLAGSIGDNEQFF

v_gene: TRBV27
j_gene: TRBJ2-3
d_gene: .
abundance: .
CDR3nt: TGTGCCAGCAGGCCAGCGGGTCTCCATTCAGATACGCAGTATTTT
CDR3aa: CASRPAGLHSDTQYF

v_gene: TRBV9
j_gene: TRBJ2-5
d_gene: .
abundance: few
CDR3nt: TGTGCCAGCAGCGCCGGACAGAGGGAGACCCAGTACTTC
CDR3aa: CASSAGQRETQYF

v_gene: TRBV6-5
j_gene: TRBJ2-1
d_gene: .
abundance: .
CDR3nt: TGTGCCAGCAGTTACAGAATCGACAGGCCTAATGAGCAGTTCTTC
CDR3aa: CASSYRIDRPNEQFF

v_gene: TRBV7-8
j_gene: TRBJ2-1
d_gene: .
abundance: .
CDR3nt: TGTGCCAGCAGCTTATTGGGCGGTGAGGTGAGCTCCTACAATGAGCAGTTCTTC
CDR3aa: CASSLLGGEVSSYNEQFF

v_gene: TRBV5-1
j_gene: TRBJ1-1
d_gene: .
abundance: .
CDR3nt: TGCGCCAGCAGCTTGTTGGCCACTCGGGACACTGAAGCTTTCTTT
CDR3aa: CASSLLATRDTEAFF

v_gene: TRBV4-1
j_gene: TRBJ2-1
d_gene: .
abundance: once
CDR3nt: TGCGCCAGCAGCCAAGAGGGCTCTTCATCGCAGTTCTTC
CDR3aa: CASSQEGSSSQFF

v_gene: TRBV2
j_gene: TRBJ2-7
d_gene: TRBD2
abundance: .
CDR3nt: TGTGCCAGCAGGCCCCTTCTAGCGGGAGTCTACGAGCAGTACTTC
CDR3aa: CASRPLLAGVYEQYF

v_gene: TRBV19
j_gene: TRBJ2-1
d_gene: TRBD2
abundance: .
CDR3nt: TGTGCCAGTAGTGGAAGCGGGAGATCCTACAATGAGCAGTTCTTC
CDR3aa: CASSGSGRSYNEQFF

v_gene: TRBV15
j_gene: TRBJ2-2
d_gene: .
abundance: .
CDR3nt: TGTGCCACCAGCAGAGATTCCTTCGGGGAGCTGTTTTTT
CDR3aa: CATSRDSFGELFF

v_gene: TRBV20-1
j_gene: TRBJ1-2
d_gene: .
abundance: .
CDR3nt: TGCAGTGCTAACCCGGACAGACAGCACACCTTC
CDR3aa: CSANPDRQHTF

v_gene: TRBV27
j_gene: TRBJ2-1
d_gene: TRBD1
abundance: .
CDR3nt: TGTGCCAGCAGTTTATGGGGGACAGGGTTGGCCTACAATGAGCAGTTCTTC
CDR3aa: CASSLWGTGLAYNEQFF

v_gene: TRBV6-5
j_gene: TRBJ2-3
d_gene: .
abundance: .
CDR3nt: TGTGCCAGCAGACAGAACCCTAGCACAGATACGCAGTATTTT
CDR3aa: CASRQNPSTDTQYF

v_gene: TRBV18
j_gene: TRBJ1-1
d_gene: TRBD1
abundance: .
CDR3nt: TGTGCCAGCTCAACCGGGACAGGGAGGGTAAACACTGAAGCTTTCTTT
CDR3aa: CASSTGTGRVNTEAFF

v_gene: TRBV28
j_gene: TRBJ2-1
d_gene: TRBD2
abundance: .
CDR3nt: TGTGCCAGCAGACTGGGACTAGCAATGAATGAGCAGTTCTTC
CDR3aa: CASRLGLAMNEQFF

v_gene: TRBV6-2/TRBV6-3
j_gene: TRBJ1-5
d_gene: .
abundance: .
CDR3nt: TGTGCCAGCAGCTACTCCCGCGACAGGTCAAACAATCAGCCCCAGCATTTT
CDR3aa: CASSYSRDRSNNQPQHF

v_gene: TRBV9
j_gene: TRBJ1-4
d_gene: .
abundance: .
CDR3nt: TGTGCCAGCAGCAACATAGGGGCTAAGGAAAAACTGTTTTTT
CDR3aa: CASSNIGAKEKLFF

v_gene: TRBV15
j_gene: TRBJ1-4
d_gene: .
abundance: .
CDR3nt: TGTGCCACCAGCGGGACCGCTGCAACTAATGAAAAACTGTTTTTT
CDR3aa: CATSGTAATNEKLFF

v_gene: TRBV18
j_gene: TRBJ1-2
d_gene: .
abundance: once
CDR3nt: TGTGCCAGCTCACGGGGCCAGGGTGGCTACACCTTC
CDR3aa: CASSRGQGGYTF

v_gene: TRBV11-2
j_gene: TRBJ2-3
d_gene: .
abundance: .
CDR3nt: TGTGCCAGCAGCTTCCACACAGATACGCAGTATTTT
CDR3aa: CASSFHTDTQYF

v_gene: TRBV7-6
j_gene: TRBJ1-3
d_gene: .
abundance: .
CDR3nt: TGTGCCAGCAGCCCAGCAGGGGTTACTGGAAACACCATATATTTT
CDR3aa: CASSPAGVTGNTIYF

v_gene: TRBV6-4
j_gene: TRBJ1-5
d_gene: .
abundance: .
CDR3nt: TGTGCCAGCAGTGACAGCTCCAATCAGCCCCAGCATTTT
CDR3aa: CASSDSSNQPQHF

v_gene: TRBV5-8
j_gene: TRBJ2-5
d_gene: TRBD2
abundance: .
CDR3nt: TGTGCCAGCACCTCCGGGACTAGCGGGGGTTCAGAGACCCAGTACTTC
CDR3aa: CASTSGTSGGSETQYF

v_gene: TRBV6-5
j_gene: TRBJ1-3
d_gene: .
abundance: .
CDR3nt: TGTGCCAGCAGGATCGAGGGGGCTGGAAACACCATATATTTT
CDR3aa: CASRIEGAGNTIYF

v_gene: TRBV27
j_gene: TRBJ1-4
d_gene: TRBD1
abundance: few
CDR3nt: TGTGCCAGCAGTTTGAGACAGGGCAAAGAAAAACTGTTTTTT
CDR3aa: CASSLRQGKEKLFF

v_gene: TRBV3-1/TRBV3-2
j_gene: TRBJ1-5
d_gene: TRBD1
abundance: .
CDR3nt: TGTGCCAGCAGCCAAGGGACAGGGGATCAGCCCCAGCATTTT
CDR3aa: CASSQGTGDQPQHF

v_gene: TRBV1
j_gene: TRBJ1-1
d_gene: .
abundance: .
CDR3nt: TGCACCAGCAGCCCCGTCGGAAGGGACGTGAACACTGAAGCTTTCTTT
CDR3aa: CTSSPVGRDVNTEAFF

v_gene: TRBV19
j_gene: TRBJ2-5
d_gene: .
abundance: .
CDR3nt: TGTGCCAGTAGTGGGGGTAGGCGGGAGACCCAGTACTTC
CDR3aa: CASSGGRRETQYF

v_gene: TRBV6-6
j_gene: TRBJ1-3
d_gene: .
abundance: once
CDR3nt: TGTGCCAGCAGCCCCTCCGGGACTCGAGGAAACACCATATATTTT
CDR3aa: CASSPSGTRGNTIYF

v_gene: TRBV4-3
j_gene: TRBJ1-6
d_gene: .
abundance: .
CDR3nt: TGCGCCAGCAGCCAAGATAAAACAGCTTATTCACCCCTCCACTTT
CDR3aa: CASSQDKTAYSPLHF

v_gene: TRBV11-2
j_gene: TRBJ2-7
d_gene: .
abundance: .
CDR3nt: TGTGCCAGCAGCTCTTTTCCCGGGGGCGAGCAGTACTTC
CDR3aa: CASSSFPGGEQYF

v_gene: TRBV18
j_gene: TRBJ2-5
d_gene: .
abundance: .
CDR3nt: TGTGCCAGCTCACAGCGGTCCGGGGAGGAGACCCAGTACTTC
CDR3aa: CASSQRSGEETQYF

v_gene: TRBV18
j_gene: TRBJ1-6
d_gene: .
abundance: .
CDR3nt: TGTGCCAGCTCACCCTCCGCTAGGGTTGCTTATAATTCACCCCTCCACTTT
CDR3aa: CASSPSARVAYNSPLHF

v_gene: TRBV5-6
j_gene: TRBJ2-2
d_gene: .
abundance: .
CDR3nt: TGTGCCAGCAGCCCCGGCGTAGGGGACACCGGGGAGCTGTTTTTT
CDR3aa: CASSPGVGDTGELFF

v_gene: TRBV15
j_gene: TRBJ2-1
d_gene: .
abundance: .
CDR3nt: TGTGCCACCAGCCTCCGTGGTACAGGGAGTTCGAATGAGCAGTTCTTC
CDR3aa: CATSLRGTGSSNEQFF

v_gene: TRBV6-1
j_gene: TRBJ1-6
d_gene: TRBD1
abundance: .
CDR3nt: TGTGCCAGCAGTGGGACAGGGGGCGTCTATAATTCACCCCTCCACTTT
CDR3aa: CASSGTGGVYNSPLHF

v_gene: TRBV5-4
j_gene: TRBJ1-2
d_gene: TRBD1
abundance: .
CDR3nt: TGTGCCAGCAGCTCAACTGACAGGGGGCGCGGGAGTGGCTACACCTTC
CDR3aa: CASSSTDRGRGSGYTF

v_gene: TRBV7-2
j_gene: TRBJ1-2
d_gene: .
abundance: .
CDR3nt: TGTGCCAGCAGCGTAAGGTCGCCCTATGGCTACACCTTC
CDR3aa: CASSVRSPYGYTF

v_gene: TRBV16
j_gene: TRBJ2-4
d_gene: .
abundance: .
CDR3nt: TGTGCCAGCAGCCGGCAGGATCGTCAAAACATTCAGTACTTC
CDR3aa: CASSRQDRQNIQYF

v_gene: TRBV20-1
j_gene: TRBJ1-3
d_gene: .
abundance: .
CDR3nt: TGCAGTGCTAGTAGCATGAGTTGGGGAAACACCATATATTTT
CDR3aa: CSASSMSWGNTIYF

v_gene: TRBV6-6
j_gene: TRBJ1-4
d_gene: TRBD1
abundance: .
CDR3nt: TGTGCCAGCAGTCCAGGGGGCCAGGCTGAAAAACTGTTTTTT
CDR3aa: CASSPGGQAEKLFF

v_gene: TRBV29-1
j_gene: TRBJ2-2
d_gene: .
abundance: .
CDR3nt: TGCAGCGTTGCCACAGGGCCATTTCGCACCGGGGAGCTGTTTTTT
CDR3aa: CSVATGPFRTGELFF

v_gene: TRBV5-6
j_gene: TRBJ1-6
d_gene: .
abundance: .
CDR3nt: TGTGCCAGCAGCTTGAGGGGGGCATACTATTCGGATAATTCACCCCTCCACTTT
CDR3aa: CASSLRGAYYSDNSPLHF